The 5 T cell receptor beta chains below were found in one sample sequenced in a study of shared clonotypes between healthy human individuals. The method was immunoSEQ multiplex PCR; TCRdb's version includes in-frame clones alone and lacks a portion of them. The repertoire includes a few million clones, 85% to 95% of them detected once, and more than 0.35% sits in the top ten. Sequencing used naive CD4+ T cells from PBMCs. As for subset: CD45RA+ positively selected. The source is a man aged 18 to 35 in good health. Some clones in this sample may be carry-over from other donors' samples.

The genes are TRBV5-1 and TRBJ2-5, with 11 bases lining up with TRBD2. The CDR3 runs to 16 residues. Looked up from germline, CDR1 is SGHRS and CDR2 is YFSETQ. V lost 0 bases and J lost 1; bases outside the gene matches: 2. The CDR3, as DNA: TGCGCCAGCAGCTTGGTGACTAGCGGGGTCCAAGAGACCCAGTACTTC. Translating it yields CASSLVTSGVQETQYF.

The chain uses TRBV28 and TRBJ2-1; the match to TRBD1 covers 8 bases. The CDR3 totals 14 residues. The V and J ends lost 10 bases and 7 bases, in that order; junction bases with no gene match: 12. Germline V gives CDR1 MDHEN, CDR2 SYDVKM. The CDR3 region is CAIETGALVNEQFF. CDR3 coding DNA: TGTGCCATAGAGACAGGGGCCCTTGTGAATGAGCAGTTCTTC. Full variable domain (rest looked up from reference TRBV28 and TRBJ2-1): DVKVTQSSRYLVKRTGEKVFLECVQDMDHENMFWYRQDPGLGLRLIYFSYDVKMKEKGDIPEGYSVSREKKERFSLILESASTNQTSMYLCAIETGALVNEQFFGPGTRLTVL.

V gene TRBV4-1 combines with J gene TRBJ1-4; D call uncertain. Germline V gene sequence: CDR1 MGHRA, CDR2 YSYEKL. CDR3 length equals 14 residues. V lost 1 base and J 4 bases, leaving 7 bases between the germline ends. DNA of the CDR3: TGCGCCAGCAGCCAAGTTTGGGGTAATGAAAAACTGTTTTTT. Amino acids: CASSQVWGNEKLFF.

The chain has TRBV5-1 and TRBJ1-4; D gene unclear. This CDR3 has 15 amino acids. Germline CDR1 SGHRS, CDR2 YFSETQ. The germline V and J ends were trimmed by 0 bases and 7 bases, with 13 bases remaining between them. DNA of the CDR3: TGCGCCAGCAGCTTGGCCTGGGCTTTTGGTGAAAAACTGTTTTTT. Translation gives CASSLAWAFGEKLFF. The whole variable domain, remainder taken from reference TRBV5-1 and TRBJ1-4, is KAGVTQTPRYLIKTRGQQVTLSCSPISGHRSVSWYQQTPGQGLQFLFEYFSETQRNKGNFPGRFSGRQFSNSRSEMNVSTLELGDSALYLCASSLAWAFGEKLFFGSGTQLSVL.

The chain combines TRBV4-3 with TRBJ1-4, with no clear D. This CDR3 has 16 residues. CDR1 is LGHNA, CDR2 YSLEER, per germline. V lost 0 bases, J lost 3 bases, and 11 bases lay in between. In nucleotides, the CDR3 is TGCGCCAGCAGCCAAGACGTACTTCCCGCTAATGAAAAACTGTTTTTT. Its protein is CASSQDVLPANEKLFF.